This T cell receptor beta chain was identified during a study of blood T cells in healthy people across ages. Findings and caveats of the study: The long-lived group displayed more naive CD4+ cells, plus higher diversity, than the aged donors did.

A remark on this clonotype: Its antigen is unknown.

CDR1 and CDR2 from the germline V gene are SGHRS and YFSETQ. The CDR3 extends over 16 amino acids. Per sample, a minimum of 7 million PBMCs were isolated. There were at least 5.5 micrograms of total RNA extracted from every sample. Primed by a sample-barcoded 5' primer and a J-beta primer mix, a second PCR proceeded for about 7 to 12 cycles. Each cDNA molecule was tagged by a template-switch adaptor that had 12 random nucleotides. MiXCR, applied by TCRdb to the 5' RACE reads, yields one record per CDR3 protein. The data show 750,000 to 950,000 distinct CDR3 sequences, roughly 50% seen once. The sequenced sample consisted of blood. This receptor was obtained from a man older than 75 in good health. This chain links TRBV5-1 with TRBJ2-5; 10 positions match TRBD2. The J call may be in error: the DNA end matches TRBJ2-7 better. In DNA, the CDR3 is TGCGCCAGCAGCTCGAGGACTAGCGGCCCTTACTACGAGCAGTACTTC. Translated, it gives CASSSRTSGPYYEQYF.